The sample holds one count of the clone carrying this T cell receptor beta chain. The sample originates from a study of shared clonotypes between healthy human individuals. V shed 7 bases, J shed 3 bases, and the junction held 3 bases outside the gene matches. The CDR3 totals 12 residues. Germline V gene sequence: CDR1 WSHSY, CDR2 SAAADI. The test was conducted at deep level. Sequenced by immunoSEQ multiplex PCR; TCRdb stores in-frame clones only, minus some. Of over 2 million clones listed, 95% were seen once; the top ten hold more than 0.1%. This receptor was identified in a man aged 18 to 29 in good health. V gene TRBV10-2 combines with J gene TRBJ2-7, with 7 bases aligning to TRBD1. Sequencing was performed on naive CD4+ T cells sorted from blood. This sample's subset: CD45RA+ positively selected. The CDR3 protein is CASTRQGYEQYF. The DNA of the CDR3 is TGCGCCAGCACTAGACAGGGCTACGAGCAGTACTTC.